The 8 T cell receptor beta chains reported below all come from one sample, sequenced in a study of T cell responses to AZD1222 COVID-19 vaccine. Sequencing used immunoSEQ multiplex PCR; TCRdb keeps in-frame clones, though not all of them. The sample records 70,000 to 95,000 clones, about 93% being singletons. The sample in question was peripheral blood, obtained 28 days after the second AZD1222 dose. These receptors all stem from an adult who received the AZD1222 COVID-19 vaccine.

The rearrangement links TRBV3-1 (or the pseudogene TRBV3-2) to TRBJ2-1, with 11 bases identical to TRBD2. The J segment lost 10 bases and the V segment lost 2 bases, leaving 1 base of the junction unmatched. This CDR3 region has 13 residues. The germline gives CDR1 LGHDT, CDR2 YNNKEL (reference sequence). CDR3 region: CASSQLAGGEQFF. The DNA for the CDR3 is TGTGCCAGCAGCCAACTAGCGGGAGGAGAGCAGTTCTTC.

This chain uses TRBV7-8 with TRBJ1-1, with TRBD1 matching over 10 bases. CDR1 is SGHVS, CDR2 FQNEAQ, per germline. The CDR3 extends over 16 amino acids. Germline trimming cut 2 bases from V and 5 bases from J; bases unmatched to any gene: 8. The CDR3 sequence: CASSLLPTGGTTEAFF. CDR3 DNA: TGTGCCAGCAGCTTATTACCGACAGGGGGCACGACTGAAGCTTTCTTT.

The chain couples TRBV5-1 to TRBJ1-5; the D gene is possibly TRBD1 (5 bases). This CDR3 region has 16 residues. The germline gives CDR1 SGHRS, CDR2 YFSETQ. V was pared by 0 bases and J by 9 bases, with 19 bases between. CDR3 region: CASSLGVGGPVRPQHF. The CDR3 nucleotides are TGCGCCAGCAGCTTGGGGGTTGGGGGTCCCGTACGGCCCCAGCATTTT.

CDR3 DNA: TGTGCCAGCAGCCAAGCTATACGACAGGGGGCCAACGAGCAGTACTTC. Its translation is CASSQAIRQGANEQYF. V usage is TRBV3-1 (or the pseudogene TRBV3-2) and J usage is TRBJ2-7; 10 bases are a match to TRBD1. There are 16 residues in the CDR3. With V trimmed by 1 base and J by 5 bases, 8 bases remained unmatched. Germline V gives CDR1 LGHDT, CDR2 YNNKEL (reference sequence).

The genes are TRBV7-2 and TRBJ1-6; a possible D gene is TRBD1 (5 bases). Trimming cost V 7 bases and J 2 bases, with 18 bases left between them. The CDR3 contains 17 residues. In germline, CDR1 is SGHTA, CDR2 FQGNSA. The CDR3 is CASTPRGPNTYNSPLHF. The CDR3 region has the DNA TGTGCCAGCACGCCAAGGGGTCCGAACACCTATAATTCACCCCTCCACTTT.

As DNA, the CDR3 is TGTGCCAGCATTACAGGGGGCCAGAACACTGAAGCTTTCTTT. Amino acids: CASITGGQNTEAFF. The rearrangement uses TRBV27 and TRBJ1-1, with 9 bases aligning to TRBD1. CDR1 and CDR2 (germline): MNHEY, SMNVEV (reference sequence). The CDR3 runs 14 residues. V was pared by 7 bases and J by 1 base, with 4 bases of the junction left unmatched.

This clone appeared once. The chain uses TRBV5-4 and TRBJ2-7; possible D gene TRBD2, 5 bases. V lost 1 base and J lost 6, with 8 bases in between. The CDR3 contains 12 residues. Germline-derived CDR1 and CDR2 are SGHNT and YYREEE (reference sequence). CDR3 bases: TGTGCCAGCAGCTTGATCGGGGTCGAGCAGTACTTC. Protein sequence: CASSLIGVEQYF.

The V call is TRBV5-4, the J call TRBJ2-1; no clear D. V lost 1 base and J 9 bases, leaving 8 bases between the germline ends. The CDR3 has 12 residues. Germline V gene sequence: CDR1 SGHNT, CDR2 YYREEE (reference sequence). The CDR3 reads CASSLRVAEQFF. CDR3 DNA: TGTGCCAGCAGCTTGAGGGTGGCTGAGCAGTTCTTC.